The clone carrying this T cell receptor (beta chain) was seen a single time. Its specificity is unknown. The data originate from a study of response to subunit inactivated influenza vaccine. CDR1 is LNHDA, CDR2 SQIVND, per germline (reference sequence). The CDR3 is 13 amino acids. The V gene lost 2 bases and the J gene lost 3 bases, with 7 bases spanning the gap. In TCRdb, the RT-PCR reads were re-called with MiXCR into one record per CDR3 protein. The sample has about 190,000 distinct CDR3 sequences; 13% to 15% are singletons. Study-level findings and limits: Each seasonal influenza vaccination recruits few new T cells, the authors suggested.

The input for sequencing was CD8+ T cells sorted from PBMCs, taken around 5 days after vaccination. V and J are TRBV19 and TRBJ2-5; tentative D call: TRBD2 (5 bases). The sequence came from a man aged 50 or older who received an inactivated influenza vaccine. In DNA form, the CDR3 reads TGTGCCAGTAGTATATTTAGCGAAGAGACCCAGTACTTC. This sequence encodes CASSIFSEETQYF.